The present T cell receptor (beta chain) was sequenced within a study of breast tumors, draining lymph nodes, adjacent tissues. Axillary draining lymph nodes of breast cancer patients supplied the node samples. Per the germline V gene, CDR1 is SNHLY and CDR2 is FYNNEI. Trimming took off 1 base at V and 0 bases at J, with 6 bases between the two ends. The CDR3 loop spans 15 amino acids. TCRdb re-derived calls from the multiplex PCR reads in MiXCR, one entry per CDR3 protein. Among 170,000 or so distinct CDR3 sequences listed, roughly 30% were seen once. This clonotype was recorded at least ten times. The sample taken for sequencing was axillary lymph node tissue. The clonotype was recovered from a female donor with breast cancer. Some clones in this sample may be carry-over from other donors' samples. This chain links TRBV2 with TRBJ2-2, with D unclear. This CDR3 reads CASSEVGSNTGELFF. CDR3 nucleotide sequence: TGTGCCAGCAGTGAAGTGGGATCGAACACCGGGGAGCTGTTTTTT. The variable domain in full, with the rest retrieved from reference TRBV2 and TRBJ2-2, is EPEVTQTPSHQVTQMGQEVILRCVPISNHLYFYWYRQILGQKVEFLVSFYNNEISEKSEIFDDQFSVERPDGSNFTLKIRSTKLEDSAMYFCASSEVGSNTGELFFGEGSRLTVL.